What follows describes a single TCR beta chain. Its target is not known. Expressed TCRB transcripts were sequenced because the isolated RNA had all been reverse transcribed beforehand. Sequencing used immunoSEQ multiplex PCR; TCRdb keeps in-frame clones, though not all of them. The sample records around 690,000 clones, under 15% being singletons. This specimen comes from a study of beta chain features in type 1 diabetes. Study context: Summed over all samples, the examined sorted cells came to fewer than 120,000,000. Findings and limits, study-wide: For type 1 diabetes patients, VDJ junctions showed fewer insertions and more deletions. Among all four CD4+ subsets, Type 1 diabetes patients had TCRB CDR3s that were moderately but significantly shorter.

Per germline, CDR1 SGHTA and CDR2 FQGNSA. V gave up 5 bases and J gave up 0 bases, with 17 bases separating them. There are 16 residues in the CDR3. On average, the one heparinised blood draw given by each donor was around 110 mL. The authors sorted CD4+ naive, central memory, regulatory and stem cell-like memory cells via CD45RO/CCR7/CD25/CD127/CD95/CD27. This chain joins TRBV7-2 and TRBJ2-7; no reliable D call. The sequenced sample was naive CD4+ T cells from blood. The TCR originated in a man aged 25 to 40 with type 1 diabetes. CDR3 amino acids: CASSPRSRQLSYEQYF. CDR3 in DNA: TGTGCCAGCAGCCCTAGATCGCGGCAGCTCTCCTACGAGCAGTACTTC.